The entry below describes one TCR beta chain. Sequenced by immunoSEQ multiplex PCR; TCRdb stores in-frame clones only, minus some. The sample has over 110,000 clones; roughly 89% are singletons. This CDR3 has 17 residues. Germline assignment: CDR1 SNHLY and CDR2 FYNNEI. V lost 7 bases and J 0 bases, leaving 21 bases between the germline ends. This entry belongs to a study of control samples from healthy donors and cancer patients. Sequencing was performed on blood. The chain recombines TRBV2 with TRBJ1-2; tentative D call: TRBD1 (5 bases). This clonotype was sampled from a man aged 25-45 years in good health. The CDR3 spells CASNRGVGVRANYGYTF. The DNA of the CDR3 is TGTGCCAGCAATCGAGGGGTAGGGGTTAGAGCTAACTATGGCTACACCTTC.